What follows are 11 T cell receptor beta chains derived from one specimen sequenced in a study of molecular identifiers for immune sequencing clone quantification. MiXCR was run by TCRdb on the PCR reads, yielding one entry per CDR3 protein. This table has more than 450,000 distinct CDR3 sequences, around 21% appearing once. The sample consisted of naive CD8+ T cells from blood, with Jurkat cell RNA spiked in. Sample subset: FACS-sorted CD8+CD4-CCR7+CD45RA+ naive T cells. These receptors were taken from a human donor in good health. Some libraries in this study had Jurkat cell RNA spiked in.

The CDR3 region has the DNA TGTGCCAGCAGTTGCAATAGCGGGGGGTTCAATGAGCAGTTCTTC. Translating it yields CASSCNSGGFNEQFF. The V and J genes are TRBV6-5 and TRBJ2-1, with 10 bases matching TRBD2. The CDR3 is made up of 15 amino acids. The V and J ends lost 4 bases and 6 bases, in that order; junction bases with no gene match: 6. CDR1 MNHEY and CDR2 SVGAGI come from the germline V gene.

CDR3 protein: CASGGQGPNEQFF. CDR3 DNA sequence: TGTGCCAGCGGTGGTCAGGGGCCCAATGAGCAGTTCTTC. The chain carries TRBV27 and TRBJ2-1; D may be TRBD1 (6 bases). Trimming took off 8 bases at V and 6 bases at J, with 14 bases between the two ends. The CDR3 consists of 13 residues. Germline assignment: CDR1 MNHEY and CDR2 SMNVEV (reference sequence).

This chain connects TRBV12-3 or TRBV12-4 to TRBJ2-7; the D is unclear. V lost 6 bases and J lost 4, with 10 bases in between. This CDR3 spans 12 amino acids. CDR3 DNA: TGTGCCAGCAGCCTTCTTCTTTACGAGCAGTACTTC. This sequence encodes CASSLLLYEQYF.

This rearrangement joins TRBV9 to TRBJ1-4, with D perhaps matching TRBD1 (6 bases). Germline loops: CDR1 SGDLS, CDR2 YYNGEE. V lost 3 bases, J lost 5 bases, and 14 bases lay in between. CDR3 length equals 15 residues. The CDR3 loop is CASSAAGTRNEKLFF. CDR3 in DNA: TGTGCCAGCAGCGCAGCCGGGACAAGGAATGAAAAACTGTTTTTT. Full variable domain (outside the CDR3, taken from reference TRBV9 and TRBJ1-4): DSGVTQTPKHLITATGQRVTLRCSPRSGDLSVYWYQQSLDQGLQFLIQYYNGEERAKGNILERFSAQQFPDLHSELNLSSLELGDSALYFCASSAAGTRNEKLFFGSGTQLSVL.

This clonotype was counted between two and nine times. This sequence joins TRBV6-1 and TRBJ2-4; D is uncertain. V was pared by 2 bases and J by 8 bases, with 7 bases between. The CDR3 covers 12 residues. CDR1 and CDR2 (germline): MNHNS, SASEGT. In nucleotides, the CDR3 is TGTGCCAGCAGTGAATCCTCCTACATTCAGTACTTC. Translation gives CASSESSYIQYF.

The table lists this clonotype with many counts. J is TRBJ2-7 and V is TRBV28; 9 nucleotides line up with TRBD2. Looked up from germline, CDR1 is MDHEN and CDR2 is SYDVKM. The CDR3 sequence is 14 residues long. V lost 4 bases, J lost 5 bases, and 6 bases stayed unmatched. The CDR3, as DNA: TGTGCCAGCAGTTCCCCAAGGACTAGCGACGAGCAGTACTTC. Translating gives CASSSPRTSDEQYF.

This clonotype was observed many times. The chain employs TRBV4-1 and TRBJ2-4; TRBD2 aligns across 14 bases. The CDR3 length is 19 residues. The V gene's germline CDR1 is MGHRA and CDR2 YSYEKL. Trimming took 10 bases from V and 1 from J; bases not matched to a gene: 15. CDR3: CATVTGTSGRREAKNIQYF. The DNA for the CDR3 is TGCGCCACCGTGACCGGGACTAGCGGGAGAAGGGAGGCCAAAAACATTCAGTACTTC.

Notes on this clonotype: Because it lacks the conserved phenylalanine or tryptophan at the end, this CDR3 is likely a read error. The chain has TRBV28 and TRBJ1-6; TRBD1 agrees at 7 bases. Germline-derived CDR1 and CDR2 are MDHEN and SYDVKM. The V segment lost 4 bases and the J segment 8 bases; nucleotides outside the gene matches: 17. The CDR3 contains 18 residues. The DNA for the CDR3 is TGTGCCAGCAGTTCGACGGTTTACACAGGGGTAACATATTCACCCCTCCACCTT. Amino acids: CASSSTVYTGVTYSPLHL.

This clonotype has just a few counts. The CDR3 DNA follows: TGTGCCACCATTACGGGGACTACCTACGAGCAGTACTTC. Translating gives CATITGTTYEQYF. The V call is TRBV2, the J call TRBJ2-7; 7 positions agree with TRBD2. There are 13 residues in the CDR3. Trimming removed 10 bases from V and 2 bases from J; junction bases left unmatched: 8. Germline V gives CDR1 SNHLY, CDR2 FYNNEI.

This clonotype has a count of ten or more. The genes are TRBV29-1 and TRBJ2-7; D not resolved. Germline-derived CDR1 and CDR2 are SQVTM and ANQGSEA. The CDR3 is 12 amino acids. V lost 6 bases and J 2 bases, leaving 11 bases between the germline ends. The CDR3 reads CSVLTEPYEQYF. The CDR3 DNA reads TGCAGCGTACTTACGGAACCCTACGAGCAGTACTTC.

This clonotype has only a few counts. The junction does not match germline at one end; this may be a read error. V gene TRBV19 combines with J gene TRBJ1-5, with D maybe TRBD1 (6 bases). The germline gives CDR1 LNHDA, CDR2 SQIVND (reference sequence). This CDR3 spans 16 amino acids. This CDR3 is CASSTPDRPGNQPRHF. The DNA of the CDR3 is TGTGCCAGTAGTACTCCGGACAGACCTGGCAATCAGCCCCGGCATTTT.